What follows are 15 T cell receptor beta chains derived from one specimen sequenced in a study of beta chain features in type 1 diabetes. TCRB transcripts that were expressed got sequenced, as all of the isolated RNA had been reverse transcribed. Here immunoSEQ multiplex PCR was the method, and the copy in TCRdb shows in-frame clones only, minus some. Of hundreds of thousands of clones in the sample, about a sixth were seen once. The sample consisted of naive CD4+ T cells from blood. These receptors were collected from a woman aged 18 to 35 in good health.

The CDR3 loop is CASSILLQGTGELFF. CDR3 nucleotide sequence: TGTGCCAGCAGTATCCTGCTACAGGGAACCGGGGAGCTGTTTTTT. V and J are TRBV28 and TRBJ2-2; a possible D gene is TRBD1 (6 bases). V shed 5 bases and J shed 5 bases, with 15 bases lying between them. The CDR3 is made up of 15 amino acids. CDR1 and CDR2 from the germline V gene are MDHEN and SYDVKM. Looking up the rest from reference TRBV28 and TRBJ2-2 gives the full variable domain: DVKVTQSSRYLVKRTGEKVFLECVQDMDHENMFWYRQDPGLGLRLIYFSYDVKMKEKGDIPEGYSVSREKKERFSLILESASTNQTSMYLCASSILLQGTGELFFGEGSRLTVL.

This clone was counted a few times. This sequence joins TRBV19 and TRBJ2-7, with TRBD2 identical over 7 bases. The V gene's germline CDR1 is LNHDA and CDR2 SQIVND (reference sequence). The CDR3 extends over 15 amino acids. Trimming removed 4 bases from V and 1 base from J; junction bases left unmatched: 7. This CDR3 reads CASSTRAGISYEQYF. The CDR3 DNA sequence: TGTGCCAGTAGTACAAGAGCGGGAATTTCCTACGAGCAGTACTTC.

The chain joins TRBV10-3 to TRBJ2-3; 10 bases line up with TRBD2. Trimming took 4 bases from V and 2 from J; bases not matched to a gene: 9. Germline-derived CDR1 and CDR2 are ENHRY and SYGVKD. The CDR3 is made up of 17 amino acids. The CDR3 nucleotides are TGTGCCATCAGTGGGTCCATTAGCGGGAGGAACACAGATACGCAGTATTTT. This encodes CAISGSISGRNTDTQYF.

V gene TRBV19 combines with J gene TRBJ1-1; a possible D gene is TRBD1 (5 bases). Trimming stripped 4 bases from V and 0 bases from J, with 12 bases between. From germline, CDR1 is LNHDA and CDR2 SQIVND (reference sequence). The CDR3 loop spans 15 amino acids. CDR3 DNA sequence: TGTGCCAGTAGTAAGAAACAGGTTATGAACACTGAAGCTTTCTTT. This sequence encodes CASSKKQVMNTEAFF.

This clone was counted a few times. The chain carries TRBV2 and TRBJ1-1; D is unresolved. The V and J ends lost 7 bases and 2 bases respectively, with 11 bases between them. The CDR3 covers 13 residues. Germline loops: CDR1 SNHLY, CDR2 FYNNEI. The CDR3 region has the DNA TGTGCCAGCAAGGCACAGCATAACACTGAAGCTTTCTTT. Amino acid sequence: CASKAQHNTEAFF.

This clone was seen at least ten times. The chain has TRBV7-9 and TRBJ2-2; D call uncertain. This CDR3 contains 13 residues. CDR1 is SEHNR, CDR2 FQNEAQ, per germline (reference sequence). V was pared by 1 base and J by 9 bases, with 9 bases between. The CDR3 DNA sequence: TGTGCCAGCAGCTTAGATTACCGGAGGGAGCTGTTTTTT. As protein: CASSLDYRRELFF.

This chain links TRBV19 with TRBJ2-7; TRBD2 agrees at 12 bases. This CDR3 spans 15 amino acids. Germline CDR1 reads LNHDA; CDR2 reads SQIVND (reference sequence). V lost 5 bases and J lost 4; bases outside the gene matches: 6. CDR3 loop: CASSPRTSGTYEQYF. DNA of the CDR3: TGTGCCAGTAGTCCGAGGACTAGCGGGACTTACGAGCAGTACTTC.

This clone has only one observation. The gene calls are TRBV6-5 and TRBJ2-3, with 7 positions matching TRBD1. Germline CDR1 reads MNHEY; CDR2 reads SVGAGI. V lost 6 bases and J lost 5; bases outside the gene matches: 11. The CDR3 runs to 15 residues. CDR3 sequence: CASRPHTGAGDTQYF. The CDR3 DNA follows: TGTGCCAGCAGACCCCACACAGGGGCGGGAGATACGCAGTATTTT.

This clone was found a few times. The V gene is TRBV5-1, the J gene TRBJ2-3; no clear D gene. The germline gives CDR1 SGHRS, CDR2 YFSETQ. The CDR3 spans 13 residues. V lost 0 bases, J lost 6 bases, and 8 bases lay in between. The CDR3 region is CASSLGMTDTQYF. The CDR3 DNA is TGCGCCAGCAGCTTGGGGATGACGGATACGCAGTATTTT.

This clone has only a few counts. J is TRBJ2-1 and V is TRBV7-6, with 11 bases matching TRBD2. This CDR3 region has 17 residues. Looked up from germline, CDR1 is SGHVS and CDR2 is FNYEAQ. The trim removed 0 bases at V and 0 bases at J, leaving 1 base unmatched. CDR3 in DNA: TGTGCCAGCAGCTTAGCGGGACTAGCGGCCTCCTACAATGAGCAGTTCTTC. This translates into CASSLAGLAASYNEQFF.

The CDR3 loop reads CASSLGTAVRYNEQFF. For the CDR3, the DNA is TGTGCCAGCAGCTTGGGAACAGCCGTGAGGTACAATGAGCAGTTCTTC. This chain connects TRBV7-2 to TRBJ2-1; D ambiguous. The CDR3 covers 16 residues. The V end was cut by 3 bases, the J end by 4 bases, with 16 bases between. CDR1 and CDR2 from the germline V gene are SGHTA and FQGNSA.

The chain uses TRBV29-1 and TRBJ2-1; D may correspond to TRBD1 or TRBD2 (5 bases each). Germline CDR1 and CDR2: SQVTM and ANQGSEA. This CDR3 is 14 amino acids long. The germline V and J ends were trimmed by 3 bases and 9 bases, with 18 bases remaining between them. The CDR3 DNA follows: TGCAGCGTTGACCTCGGGACGGATACCCCTGAGCAGTTCTTC. Its translation: CSVDLGTDTPEQFF.

This chain joins TRBV11-1 and TRBJ2-7; D is possibly TRBD2 (6 bases). The V gene's germline CDR1 is SGHAT and CDR2 FQDESV (reference sequence). V gave up 5 bases and J gave up 0 bases, with 8 bases separating them. The CDR3 spans 13 residues. The CDR3 sequence: CASSRDFSYEQYF. The CDR3 bases are TGTGCCAGCAGCAGGGACTTCTCCTACGAGCAGTACTTC.

In this sample, this clone turned up a few times. In nucleotides, the CDR3 is TGTGCCAGCAGAGTCGGGACACTTAATCAGCCCCAGCATTTT. This codes for CASRVGTLNQPQHF. The chain employs TRBV6-5 and TRBJ1-5, with TRBD1 as a possible D gene (6 bases). V was cut by 6 bases and J by 4 bases, with 13 bases left in between. CDR3 length equals 14 residues. The germline gives CDR1 MNHEY, CDR2 SVGAGI.

To note about this clone: Different DNA sequences within this sample yield the same CDR3. The chain combines TRBV6-5 with TRBJ2-6, with D uncertain. Germline V CDR1 and CDR2: MNHEY, SVGAGI. The CDR3 has 14 residues. V was trimmed by 5 bases and J by 1 base, leaving 6 bases between them. CDR3 residues: CASSRRSGANVLTF. Here the CDR3 DNA reads TGTGCCAGCAGTCGCCGGTCTGGGGCCAACGTCCTGACTTTC.